The entry below describes one TCR beta chain. Its antigen is undetermined. The record originates from a study of cytomegalovirus exposure and HLA in healthy donors. Findings and limits, study-wide: In an earlier analysis, in some 500 donors, most V segments appeared productive either ~90% or ~30% of the time.

Germline loops: CDR1 SGHVS, CDR2 FNYEAQ. V lost 0 bases and J lost 6, with 20 bases in between. The CDR3 has 18 residues. PCR used 60 Vbeta primers and 13 Jbeta primers. Sequenced by immunoSEQ multiplex PCR; TCRdb stores in-frame clones only, minus some. This sample yields around 130,000 clones, of which about three quarters are seen a single time; about 1.8% belongs to the top ten. This sequence was found in a woman aged 40 to 50 in good health and CMV-seronegative. The chain has TRBV7-6 and TRBJ1-4, with D possibly being TRBD1 (5 bases). Material for sequencing was PBMCs. The CDR3 DNA follows: TGTGCCAGCAGCTTAGCGTGGACACAGAAGGGCGTGGATGAAAAACTGTTTTTT. Residues: CASSLAWTQKGVDEKLFF.